Listed below are T cell receptor beta chains from one sample, sequenced in a study of blood T cell repertoires in COVID-19. Data came from immunoSEQ multiplex PCR; TCRdb stores just in-frame clones and leaves some out. This repertoire shows about 17,000 clones, approximately 92% found once; its top ten account for approximately 13%. Sequences were obtained from peripheral blood. The receptors derive from a man aged 55 to 70 with active COVID-19. The CDR3 runs from the conserved cysteine through the conserved F or W. A D gene is named only where the DNA matches it firmly. Part of the rows lack a size; the others show once, few, many or a class for expanded clones.

.	TRBV11-3	TRBJ2-1	.	CASSLVGGDYNEQFF	TGTGCCAGCAGCTTAGTCGGCGGTGACTACAATGAGCAGTTCTTC
.	TRBV7-2	TRBJ1-2	.	CASSRDAGSGTYGYTF	TGTGCCAGCAGTCGCGATGCGGGGTCGGGGACCTATGGCTACACCTTC
once	TRBV7-3	TRBJ1-1	.	CASSPSPGPAGTEAFF	TGTGCCAGCAGCCCGAGTCCGGGCCCGGCGGGGACTGAAGCTTTCTTT
few	TRBV18	TRBJ2-3	TRBD2	CASSPGRGPDTQYF	TGTGCCAGCTCACCGGGGAGGGGACCAGATACGCAGTATTTT
.	TRBV28	TRBJ2-7	.	CASSSPAGLYEQYF	TGTGCCAGCAGTTCACCAGCAGGGCTCTACGAGCAGTACTTC
.	TRBV3-1/TRBV3-2	TRBJ2-1	TRBD1	CASSQGDRDFDEQFF	TGTGCCAGCAGCCAAGGGGACAGGGATTTCGATGAGCAGTTCTTC
.	TRBV18	TRBJ2-7	TRBD1	CASSLEYRGPYEQYF	TGTGCCAGCTCACTGGAATACAGGGGGCCTTACGAGCAGTACTTC
few	TRBV6-5	TRBJ1-2	.	CASSSGQLSYGYTF	TGTGCCAGCAGTTCCGGACAGTTGTCCTATGGCTACACCTTC
.	TRBV29-1	TRBJ2-1	.	CSVAGRGSSYNEQFF	TGCAGCGTTGCCGGGCGGGGAAGCTCCTACAATGAGCAGTTCTTC
once	TRBV29-1	TRBJ1-2	.	CSVEGGDGYTF	TGCAGCGTTGAAGGGGGGGATGGCTACACCTTC
.	TRBV18	TRBJ1-4	TRBD1	CASSPRRPGTGITNEKLFF	TGTGCCAGCTCACCAAGACGTCCCGGGACAGGGATAACTAATGAAAAACTGTTTTTT
.	TRBV28	TRBJ1-1	.	CASSLSNTEAFF	TGTGCCAGCAGTTTGTCAAACACTGAAGCTTTCTTT
.	TRBV19	TRBJ2-7	.	CASSTSVASVNEQYF	TGTGCCAGTAGTACCTCGGTTGCTAGCGTCAACGAGCAGTACTTC
.	TRBV29-1	TRBJ1-1	.	CSTTGNTEAFF	TGCAGCACTACGGGAAACACTGAAGCTTTCTTT
.	TRBV19	TRBJ2-7	TRBD1	CASSTWDRGRRISYEQYF	TGTGCCAGTAGTACCTGGGACAGGGGACGACGTATCTCCTACGAGCAGTACTTC
.	TRBV19	TRBJ2-7	TRBD1	CASSMRVPQGAREQYF	TGTGCCAGTAGTATGAGGGTCCCACAGGGGGCGAGGGAGCAGTACTTC
once	TRBV9	TRBJ2-3	TRBD2	CASSVAGGYGDTQYF	TGTGCCAGCAGCGTAGCGGGGGGGTATGGAGATACGCAGTATTTT
.	TRBV12-3/TRBV12-4	TRBJ2-7	TRBD1	CASSSTGGYEQYF	TGTGCCAGCAGTTCAACAGGGGGTTACGAGCAGTACTTC
.	TRBV6-2/TRBV6-3	TRBJ2-5	TRBD2	CASSLAGLADQETQYF	TGTGCCAGCAGCCTAGCGGGACTAGCGGATCAAGAGACCCAGTACTTC
.	TRBV6-5	TRBJ2-2	.	CASSYSGSLRTGELFF	TGTGCCAGCAGTTACTCGGGGAGCTTGCGCACCGGGGAGCTGTTTTTT
.	TRBV29-1	TRBJ1-1	.	CSASPRGGGTLNTEAFF	TGCAGCGCGTCCCCGCGAGGCGGGGGGACTTTGAACACTGAAGCTTTCTTT
.	TRBV18	TRBJ2-5	.	CASSPMAGETQYF	TGTGCCAGCTCACCTATGGCTGGAGAGACCCAGTACTTC
.	TRBV6-2/TRBV6-3	TRBJ2-7	TRBD2	CASSERGAGSYEQYF	TGTGCCAGCAGCGAGCGGGGGGCCGGGTCCTACGAGCAGTACTTC
.	TRBV6-6	TRBJ1-5	TRBD1	CASSRTGGAWGNQPQHF	TGTGCCAGCAGTCGGACAGGGGGCGCCTGGGGCAATCAGCCCCAGCATTTT
once	TRBV20-1	TRBJ2-1	.	CSARQNNEQFF	TGCAGTGCCCGACAGAACAATGAGCAGTTCTTC
.	TRBV5-1	TRBJ2-3	TRBD2	CASTELGGGRVDTQYF	TGCGCCAGCACCGAGCTGGGCGGGGGAAGAGTAGATACGCAGTATTTT
.	TRBV2	TRBJ2-2	TRBD2	CASKRYGTSGLANTGELFF	TGTGCCAGCAAGAGGTACGGGACTAGCGGGCTCGCGAACACCGGGGAGCTGTTTTTT
.	TRBV30	TRBJ2-6	.	CAWSVPGSSGANVLTF	TGTGCCTGGAGTGTTCCGGGTTCGTCTGGGGCCAACGTCCTGACTTTC
.	TRBV11-1	TRBJ1-3	.	CASSFGRGYGNTIYF	TGTGCCAGCAGCTTTGGCAGGGGATACGGAAACACCATATATTTT
once	TRBV4-2	TRBJ2-4	.	CASRAQGNIQYF	TGTGCCAGCCGCGCCCAGGGAAACATTCAGTACTTC
few	TRBV19	TRBJ2-1	.	CASSIDTVSYNEQFF	TGTGCCAGTAGTATAGATACAGTCTCCTACAATGAGCAGTTCTTC
.	TRBV5-8	TRBJ2-3	.	CASGRGERGDTQYF	TGTGCCAGCGGAAGGGGGGAGCGGGGAGATACGCAGTATTTT
medium-sized	TRBV5-4	TRBJ2-7	TRBD1	CASSLAGGGDEQYF	TGTGCCAGCAGCTTGGCAGGGGGCGGGGACGAGCAGTACTTC
.	TRBV19	TRBJ2-2	TRBD1	CASSIRGSGQGGGELFF	TGTGCCAGTAGTATCCGAGGCTCGGGACAGGGTGGCGGGGAGCTGTTTTTT
.	TRBV7-9	TRBJ1-3	.	CASSLDGLSGNTIYF	TGTGCCAGCAGCTTAGATGGACTCTCTGGAAACACCATATATTTT
.	TRBV9	TRBJ1-5	.	CASSGAGEGQPQHF	TGTGCCAGCAGCGGCGCAGGGGAGGGCCAGCCCCAGCATTTT
once	TRBV4-3	TRBJ2-2	.	CASSQEFRVVTGELFF	TGCGCCAGCAGCCAAGAATTCAGGGTAGTAACCGGGGAGCTGTTTTTT
.	TRBV14	TRBJ2-5	.	CASSQVSGWTQYF	TGTGCCAGCAGCCAAGTGTCGGGATGGACCCAGTACTTC
once	TRBV5-1	TRBJ2-3	.	CASSLASFSSTDTQYF	TGCGCCAGCAGCTTGGCCTCTTTTTCTAGCACAGATACGCAGTATTTT
once	TRBV5-1	TRBJ2-7	TRBD1	CASSGGTGGSYEQYF	TGCGCCAGCAGCGGCGGGACAGGGGGATCCTACGAGCAGTACTTC
.	TRBV29-1	TRBJ1-4	.	CSVGGVANEKLFF	TGCAGCGTTGGCGGGGTGGCTAATGAAAAACTGTTTTTT
.	TRBV5-1	TRBJ2-7	TRBD1	CASTWTGSGEQYF	TGCGCCAGCACCTGGACAGGGTCGGGCGAGCAGTACTTC
.	TRBV6-5	TRBJ2-7	TRBD1	CASRRTGGDEQYF	TGTGCCAGCAGACGGACAGGGGGCGACGAGCAGTACTTC
.	TRBV19	TRBJ1-5	TRBD1	CASSIDQTGNQPQHF	TGTGCCAGTAGTATAGATCAGACAGGGAATCAGCCCCAGCATTTT
.	TRBV30	TRBJ2-1	TRBD2	CAREGTSGMNEQFF	TGTGCCCGGGAAGGGACTAGCGGGATGAATGAGCAGTTCTTC
.	TRBV7-9	TRBJ2-3	TRBD2	CASSPRLARTSDTQYF	TGTGCCAGCAGCCCACGACTAGCGAGGACCTCTGATACGCAGTATTTT